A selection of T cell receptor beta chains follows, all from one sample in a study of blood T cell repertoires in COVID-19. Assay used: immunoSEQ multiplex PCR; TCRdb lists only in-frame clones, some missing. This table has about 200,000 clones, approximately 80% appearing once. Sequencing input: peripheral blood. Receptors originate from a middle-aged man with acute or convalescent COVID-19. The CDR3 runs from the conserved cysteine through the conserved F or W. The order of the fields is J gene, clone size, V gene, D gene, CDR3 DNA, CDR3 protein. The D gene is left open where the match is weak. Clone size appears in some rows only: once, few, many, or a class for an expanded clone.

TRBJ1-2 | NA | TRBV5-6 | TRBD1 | TGTGCCAGCAGCTTGGTATCAGGGGGAGGAGGCTACACCTTC | CASSLVSGGGGYTF
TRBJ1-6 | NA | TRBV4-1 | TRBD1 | TGCGCCAGCAGCCAACCGGGGACAGGGAGTAGAGCCCTCCACTTT | CASSQPGTGSRALHF
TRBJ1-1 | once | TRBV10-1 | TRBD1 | TGCGCCAGCAGTGAGTCAAAGACAGGGGGAACTGAAGCTTTCTTT | CASSESKTGGTEAFF
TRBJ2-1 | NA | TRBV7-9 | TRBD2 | TGTGCCAGCAGCAGAGGGACTAGCGGGAGCGGGGTCTTC | CASSRGTSGSGVF
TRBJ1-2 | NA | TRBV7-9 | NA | TGTGCCAGCAGCTTAGGCCACTCCTATGGCTACACCTTC | CASSLGHSYGYTF
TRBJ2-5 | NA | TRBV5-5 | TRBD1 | TGTGCCAGCAGCCAGAGTGATTGGGCAGGGGGCTTGGGAGAGACCCAGTACTTC | CASSQSDWAGGLGETQYF
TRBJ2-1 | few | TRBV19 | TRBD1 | TGTGCCAGTAGTAAAAGGGACAGGGGGCTCCGGGACGACAATGAGCAGTTCTTC | CASSKRDRGLRDDNEQFF
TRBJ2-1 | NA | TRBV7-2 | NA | TGTGCCAGCAGCACTAGGACAGCTTACAATGAGCAGTTCTTC | CASSTRTAYNEQFF
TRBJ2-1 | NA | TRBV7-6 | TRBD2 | TGTGCCAGCAGCTTAGATCCAGCGGGAGCTGGAGATGAGCAGTTCTTC | CASSLDPAGAGDEQFF
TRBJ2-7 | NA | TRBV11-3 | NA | TGTGCCAGCAGCGATGGGGCAGGGTCTACCTACGAGCAGTACTTC | CASSDGAGSTYEQYF
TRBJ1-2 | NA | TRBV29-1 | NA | TGCAGCGTTGGGACAGTAGCTAACTATGGCTACACCTTC | CSVGTVANYGYTF
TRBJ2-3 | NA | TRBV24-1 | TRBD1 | TGTGCCACCAGTGATGGGGGACAGGGGATGTTCACAGATACGCAGTATTTT | CATSDGGQGMFTDTQYF
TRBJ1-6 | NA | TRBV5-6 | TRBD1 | TGTGCCAGCAGCTCCGGACAGGGGTGGTGGTCACCCCTCCACTTT | CASSSGQGWWSPLHF
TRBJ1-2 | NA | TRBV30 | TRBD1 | TGTGCCTGGAAAACCGTGGGACAGGGGCATTTGAACTATGGCTACACCTTC | CAWKTVGQGHLNYGYTF
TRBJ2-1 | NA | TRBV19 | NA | TGTGCCAGTAGCCCGGGACTTCGGGACAATGAGCAGTTCTTC | CASSPGLRDNEQFF
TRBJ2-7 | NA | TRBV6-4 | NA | TGTGCCAGTACTCTGGGCCGGGACTTGATTGCCTACGAGCAGTACTTC | CASTLGRDLIAYEQYF